The 9 T cell receptor beta chains given below trace back to one sample, sequenced in a study of blood T cells in healthy people across ages. A sample-barcoded 5' primer and a J-beta primer mix were used in a second PCR of roughly 7 to 11 cycles. From the 5' RACE reads, TCRdb called clonotypes with MiXCR, one entry per CDR3 protein. In the table there are about 1.1 million distinct CDR3 sequences, roughly two fifths of which are singletons. Sample: blood. These TCRs come from a man aged 18 to 29 in good health.

This clonotype was detected a few times. The V gene is TRBV27, the J gene TRBJ1-2; TRBD1 might be the D (6 bases). This CDR3 contains 14 residues. From germline, CDR1 is MNHEY and CDR2 SMNVEV (reference sequence). V lost 5 bases and J 4 bases, leaving 14 bases between the germline ends. The DNA for the CDR3 is TGTGCCAGCAGTCCAGGGGATCGGGGCTATGGCTACACCTTC. Translated: CASSPGDRGYGYTF.

This clonotype was observed a handful of times. The chain links TRBV4-1 to TRBJ1-5; D remains ambiguous. Germline values: CDR1 MGHRA, CDR2 YSYEKL. Trimming took off 3 bases at V and 7 bases at J, with 13 bases between the two ends. This CDR3 region has 14 residues. The CDR3 loop reads CASSQVGVAQPQHF. In nucleotides, the CDR3 is TGCGCCAGCAGCCAGGTCGGGGTCGCGCAGCCCCAGCATTTT.

The chain employs TRBV2 and TRBJ2-2; weak D call: TRBD1 (5 bases). The germline V gene has CDR1 SNHLY and CDR2 FYNNEI. Trimming shortened V by 6 bases and J by 1 base, and 12 bases separated the two germline ends. The CDR3 contains 15 residues. CDR3 DNA: TGTGCCAGCAGGAGCGAGACAGAGAACACCGGGGAGCTGTTTTTT. This translates into CASRSETENTGELFF. Supplemented by reference TRBV2 and TRBJ2-2, the full variable domain reads EPEVTQTPSHQVTQMGQEVILRCVPISNHLYFYWYRQILGQKVEFLVSFYNNEISEKSEIFDDQFSVERPDGSNFTLKIRSTKLEDSAMYFCASRSETENTGELFFGEGSRLTVL.

CDR3 DNA sequence: TGTGCCAGCAGATCGGCTAACTATGGCTACACCTTC. This encodes CASRSANYGYTF. The chain has TRBV7-8 and TRBJ1-2; no firm D call. Germline CDR1 reads SGHVS; CDR2 reads FQNEAQ. V was trimmed by 6 bases and J by 0 bases, leaving 5 bases between them. CDR3 length: 12 amino acids. The full variable domain, completed using reference TRBV7-8 and TRBJ1-2, is GAGVSQSPRYKVAKRGQDVALRCDPISGHVSLFWYQQALGQGPEFLTYFQNEAQLDKSGLPSDRFFAERPEGSVSTLKIQRTQQEDSAVYLCASRSANYGYTFGSGTRLTVV.

About this clonotype: Because it lacks the conserved phenylalanine or tryptophan at the end, this CDR3 is likely a read error. This chain uses TRBV4-2 with TRBJ2-3; 8 bases fit TRBD2. Germline trimming cut 1 base from V and 2 bases from J; bases unmatched to any gene: 11. CDR1 is LGHNA and CDR2 is YNFKEQ in the germline V gene. The CDR3 length is 18 residues. DNA of the CDR3: TGTGCCAGCAGCCAAGTCCAGATAGCGGGGATCCTCACAGATACGCAGTATCTT. Its protein product is CASSQVQIAGILTDTQYL.

The V gene is TRBV3-1, the J gene TRBJ1-5; the D is unclear. The V end lost 1 base, the J end lost 5 bases, and 9 bases lay between the germline ends. Germline-derived CDR1 and CDR2 are LGHDT and YNNKEL (reference sequence). CDR3 length: 14 amino acids. The CDR3 DNA follows: TGTGCCAGCAGCCAAGGGGCAGCACATCAGCCCCAGCATTTT. It specifies CASSQGAAHQPQHF.

A single count supports this clonotype. This sequence joins TRBV28 and TRBJ2-1; tentatively, D is TRBD2 (5 bases). The DNA end favors TRBJ2-7, so the J call may be wrong. The germline gives CDR1 MDHEN, CDR2 SYDVKM. The length of the CDR3 is 15 residues. The CDR3 spells CASRLSSNSYNEQYF. In DNA, the CDR3 is TGTGCCAGCAGACTATCTAGCAACTCCTACAATGAGCAGTACTTC.

The J gene is TRBJ1-4, the V gene TRBV5-1, with TRBD1 as a possible D gene (5 bases). The CDR3 covers 15 residues. Germline lookup yields CDR1 SGHRS and CDR2 YFSETQ. V lost 4 bases and J 3 bases, leaving 13 bases between the germline ends. CDR3 sequence reads: CASSPTSGPNEKLFF. DNA for the CDR3: TGCGCCAGCAGCCCCACATCGGGGCCTAATGAAAAACTGTTTTTT.

This rearrangement joins TRBV7-2 to TRBJ2-3, with TRBD1 matching 7 bases. Germline V CDR1 and CDR2: SGHTA, FQGNSA. V dropped 3 bases and J dropped 5; count of bases not matched to a gene: 8. This CDR3 is 15 amino acids long. CDR3 protein: CASSFWVGQVDTQYF. DNA for the CDR3: TGTGCCAGCAGCTTTTGGGTCGGACAGGTAGATACGCAGTATTTT. Full variable domain (outside the CDR3, taken from reference TRBV7-2 and TRBJ2-3): GAGVSQSPSNKVTEKGKDVELRCDPISGHTALYWYRQSLGQGLEFLIYFQGNSAPDKSGLPSDRFSAERTGGSVSTLTIQRTQQEDSAVYLCASSFWVGQVDTQYFGPGTRLTVL.